Following are 28 T cell receptor beta chains from one sample sequenced in a study of OX40 agonist ivuxolimab in advanced cancers. Repertoires were generated with immunoSEQ multiplex PCR, while TCRdb's copy carries only in-frame clones and drops some. The sample carries around 25,000 clones, about 86% recorded once. The material sequenced was CD4+ or CD8+ T cells sorted from blood, taken in a trial of the OX40 agonist ivuxolimab. The source is an adult with an advanced solid tumor such as melanoma, head and neck, liver or kidney cancer.

The chain uses TRBV7-8 and TRBJ2-1; TRBD2 matches 7 bases. The CDR3 loop spans 18 amino acids. CDR1 is SGHVS and CDR2 is FQNEAQ in the germline V gene. V was pared by 2 bases and J by 4 bases, with 14 bases of the junction left unmatched. CDR3 bases: TGTGCCAGCAGCTTAAGCCGCCCCGCAGCGGGGACTTACAATGAGCAGTTCTTC. This sequence encodes CASSLSRPAAGTYNEQFF. Full variable domain (missing parts from reference TRBV7-8 and TRBJ2-1): GAGVSQSPRYKVAKRGQDVALRCDPISGHVSLFWYQQALGQGPEFLTYFQNEAQLDKSGLPSDRFFAERPEGSVSTLKIQRTQQEDSAVYLCASSLSRPAAGTYNEQFFGPGTRLTVL.

This clone was seen more than once but under ten times. CDR3 nucleotide sequence: TGTGCCAGCAGCCCTCGATCTAGCGGGAGATCTGAGCAGTTCTTC. Protein product: CASSPRSSGRSEQFF. The rearrangement uses TRBV14 and TRBJ2-1; 10 bases agree with TRBD2. With 4 bases clipped from V and 9 bases from J, the junction kept 9 bases outside the gene matches. The V gene's germline CDR1 is SGHDN and CDR2 FVKESK. CDR3 length equals 15 residues.

This rearrangement joins TRBV9 to TRBJ1-5; D gene ambiguous. CDR1 is SGDLS and CDR2 is YYNGEE in the germline V gene. Trimming cost V 0 bases and J 0 bases, with 7 bases left between them. The CDR3 is 15 residues long. The CDR3 sequence is CASSVVPDSNQPQHF. CDR3 nucleotides: TGTGCCAGCAGCGTAGTTCCAGATAGCAATCAGCCCCAGCATTTT.

This sequence joins TRBV7-2 and TRBJ1-4; D is unclear. The CDR3 spans 15 residues. CDR1 SGHTA and CDR2 FQGNSA come from the germline V gene. V dropped 3 bases and J dropped 0 bases, with 8 bases sitting between them. This CDR3 reads CASSFNSATNEKLFF. In DNA, the CDR3 is TGTGCCAGCAGCTTCAACAGCGCAACTAATGAAAAACTGTTTTTT.

This chain uses TRBV7-6 with TRBJ2-5; possibly TRBD1 for D (6 bases). Per the germline V gene, CDR1 is SGHVS and CDR2 is FNYEAQ. This CDR3 has 15 residues. The V and J ends lost 1 base and 6 bases respectively, with 15 bases between them. This CDR3 is CASSLETGWGKTQYF. The CDR3 nucleotides read TGTGCCAGCAGCTTAGAAACAGGGTGGGGGAAGACCCAGTACTTC.

This rearrangement joins TRBV2 to TRBJ2-7; a weak D match, TRBD1 (6 bases). The CDR3 length is 14 residues. Per the germline V gene, CDR1 is SNHLY and CDR2 is FYNNEI. CDR3 sequence (DNA): TGTGCGCATGGGGGCAGATACAGCTCCTACGAGCAGTACTTC. Protein product: CAHGGRYSSYEQYF.

This clone has a single count. The gene calls are TRBV19 and TRBJ2-7, with 12 bases identical to TRBD2. Germline CDR1 and CDR2: LNHDA and SQIVND (reference sequence). Trimming cost V 6 bases and J 0 bases; bases outside gene matches: 0. The CDR3 is made up of 14 amino acids. The CDR3 is CASRTSGGSYEQYF. For the CDR3, the DNA is TGTGCCAGTAGGACTAGCGGGGGCTCCTACGAGCAGTACTTC.

This chain uses TRBV4-1 with TRBJ2-1; 8 bases fit TRBD2. Losses at the gene ends were 0 bases for V and 7 bases for J; bases not matched to a gene: 5. The germline V gene encodes CDR1 MGHRA and CDR2 YSYEKL. The CDR3 runs 15 residues. CDR3 loop: CASSQEAGAGNEQFF. CDR3 DNA sequence: TGCGCCAGCAGCCAAGAAGCGGGGGCGGGGAATGAGCAGTTCTTC.

This chain joins TRBV15 and TRBJ2-2, with D maybe TRBD2 (5 bases). The CDR3 covers 17 residues. V lost 5 bases to trimming and J lost 4 bases, with 20 bases between them. Germline CDR1 LNHNV, CDR2 YYDKDF (reference sequence). The CDR3 coding sequence is TGTGCCACCAGCTGCCGAGACATCGGGGTTTGCACCGGGGAGCTGTTTTTT. This sequence encodes CATSCRDIGVCTGELFF.

The V and J genes are TRBV29-1 and TRBJ1-2, with D unclear. This CDR3 is built from 14 residues. CDR1 and CDR2 from the germline V gene are SQVTM and ANQGSEA. V was pared by 7 bases and J by 5 bases, with 20 bases between. Written as DNA, the CDR3 is TGCAGCGCCTCAAGGTTGACAATCTTTTATGGCTACACCTTC. Translated, it gives CSASRLTIFYGYTF. Filled out from reference TRBV29-1 and TRBJ1-2, the complete variable domain reads SAVISQKPSRDICQRGTSLTIQCQVDSQVTMMFWYRQQPGQSLTLIATANQGSEATYESGFVIDKFPISRPNLTFSTLTVSNMSPEDSSIYLCSASRLTIFYGYTFGSGTRLTVV.

The genes are TRBV13 and TRBJ2-3; tentative D call: TRBD1 (5 bases). Germline lookup yields CDR1 PRHDT and CDR2 FYEKMQ (reference sequence). The CDR3 is made up of 15 amino acids. V gave up 5 bases and J gave up 5 bases, with 17 bases separating them. The CDR3 nucleotides are TGTGCCAGCAGCCCCGAGACACGGACACGAGATACGCAGTATTTT. Amino acid sequence: CASSPETRTRDTQYF.

The rearrangement joins TRBV7-8 to TRBJ2-7; 7 bases agree with TRBD2. Germline CDR1 is SGHVS and CDR2 is FQNEAQ. V was pared by 2 bases and J by 2 bases, with 3 bases of the junction left unmatched. CDR3 length: 14 amino acids. CDR3 region: CASSLSGGTYEQYF. The CDR3 DNA reads TGTGCCAGCAGCTTATCGGGGGGAACCTACGAGCAGTACTTC.

The genes are TRBV15 and TRBJ2-7; TRBD1 matches 9 bases. CDR1 and CDR2 (germline): LNHNV, YYDKDF (reference sequence). V lost 5 bases to trimming and J lost 3 bases; unmatched junction nucleotides: 5. The CDR3 is 14 residues long. This chain's CDR3 is CATSRRTGVYEQYF. DNA of the CDR3: TGTGCCACCAGCCGACGGACAGGGGTCTACGAGCAGTACTTC. The whole variable domain, remainder taken from reference TRBV15 and TRBJ2-7, is DAMVIQNPRYQVTQFGKPVTLSCSQTLNHNVMYWYQQKSSQAPKLLFHYYDKDFNNEADTPDNFQSRRPNTSFCFLDIRSPGLGDTAMYLCATSRRTGVYEQYFGPGTRLTVT.

This chain uses TRBV13 with TRBJ2-5; D remains unclear. This CDR3 contains 13 residues. Germline CDR1 is PRHDT and CDR2 is FYEKMQ (reference sequence). Trimming left V 5 bases short and J 5 bases short, with 12 bases between. The chain's CDR3 is CASSPPGEETQYF. In DNA form, the CDR3 reads TGTGCCAGCAGCCCCCCAGGTGAGGAGACCCAGTACTTC.

This clone counts as hyperexpanded. The genes are TRBV7-8 and TRBJ1-2; D ambiguous. CDR1 is SGHVS and CDR2 is FQNEAQ in the germline V gene. The CDR3 runs 13 residues. Trimming removed 5 bases from V and 8 bases from J, with 15 bases in between. The CDR3: CASSVTPRGGYTF. The DNA for the CDR3 is TGTGCCAGCAGCGTCACACCCCGCGGGGGCTACACCTTC.

V usage is TRBV4-3 and J usage is TRBJ2-1; D uncertain. Germline V gene sequence: CDR1 LGHNA, CDR2 YSLEER. This CDR3 has 13 residues. The V end lost 4 bases, the J end lost 9 bases, and 13 bases lay between the germline ends. CDR3 DNA: TGCGCCAGCAGCCCGACTTCCAGGAGTGAGCAGTTCTTC. Its translation is CASSPTSRSEQFF.

The chain combines TRBV7-6 with TRBJ2-7, with 7 bases identical to TRBD2. The CDR3 covers 15 residues. With 4 bases clipped from V and 1 base from J, the junction kept 7 bases outside the gene matches. CDR1 is SGHVS, CDR2 FNYEAQ, per germline. CDR3 in amino acids: CASSSPAGSSYEQYF. The CDR3 DNA reads as TGTGCCAGCAGCTCACCAGCGGGGAGTTCCTACGAGCAGTACTTC.

This clone was recorded only once. The chain employs TRBV6-1 and TRBJ1-1, with 9 bases that match TRBD1. With V trimmed by 1 base and J by 8 bases, 5 bases remained unmatched. Looked up from germline, CDR1 is MNHNS and CDR2 is SASEGT. CDR3 length equals 14 residues. CDR3 region: CASSEGDRVKEAFF. The CDR3 region has the DNA TGTGCCAGCAGTGAAGGGGACAGGGTGAAGGAAGCTTTCTTT.

The chain couples TRBV10-3 to TRBJ2-1, with TRBD2 as a possible D gene (6 bases). Germline CDR1 reads ENHRY; CDR2 reads SYGVKD. The CDR3 runs to 16 residues. Trimming stripped 6 bases from V and 2 bases from J, with 17 bases between. CDR3 amino acids: CAISPGSSVTYNEQFF. The DNA for the CDR3 is TGTGCCATCAGCCCGGGATCTAGCGTTACCTACAATGAGCAGTTCTTC.

The chain links TRBV10-3 to TRBJ2-7; D possibly corresponds to TRBD2 (6 bases). Between the trimmed V and J ends, which lost 5 bases and 3 bases, there was a span of 17 bases. The CDR3 consists of 15 residues. Germline V gives CDR1 ENHRY, CDR2 SYGVKD. The chain's CDR3 is CAISNAPRGDYEQYF. DNA of the CDR3: TGTGCCATCAGTAACGCTCCGCGGGGCGACTACGAGCAGTACTTC.

The chain couples TRBV15 to TRBJ2-5; no reliable D call. V was cut by 0 bases and J by 3 bases, with 8 bases left in between. The CDR3 spans 14 residues. The V gene's germline CDR1 is LNHNV and CDR2 YYDKDF (reference sequence). In DNA, the CDR3 is TGTGCCACCAGCAGAGAGGGCAGAAAAGAGACCCAGTACTTC. This translates into CATSREGRKETQYF.

This rearrangement joins TRBV7-9 to TRBJ1-4; D might be TRBD1 (6 bases). CDR1 and CDR2 (germline): SEHNR, FQNEAQ (reference sequence). The germline V and J ends were trimmed by 4 bases and 5 bases, with 17 bases remaining between them. The CDR3 covers 16 residues. CDR3 sequence: CASSSTRGETNEKLFF. The CDR3 DNA reads TGTGCCAGCAGCTCCACAAGGGGGGAAACGAATGAAAAACTGTTTTTT. The complete variable domain, with remaining parts taken from reference TRBV7-9 and TRBJ1-4, reads DTGVSQNPRHKITKRGQNVTFRCDPISEHNRLYWYRQTLGQGPEFLTYFQNEAQLEKSRLLSDRFSAERPKGSFSTLEIQRTEQGDSAMYLCASSSTRGETNEKLFFGSGTQLSVL.

The chain joins TRBV5-5 to TRBJ1-2; 10 nucleotides line up with TRBD1. The trim removed 4 bases at V and 3 bases at J, leaving 3 bases unmatched. Germline V lookup: CDR1 SGHKS, CDR2 YYEKEE (reference sequence). The CDR3 contains 14 residues. The CDR3 DNA is TGTGCCAGCAGCGAGACAGGGGGCGACTATGGCTACACCTTC. Translating it yields CASSETGGDYGYTF.

This clone was recorded only once. This chain uses TRBV7-9 with TRBJ2-7; possibly TRBD1 for D (5 bases). Germline CDR1 reads SEHNR; CDR2 reads FQNEAQ (reference sequence). The V end was cut by 4 bases, the J end by 2 bases, with 15 bases between. This CDR3 is 15 amino acids long. The CDR3 DNA is TGTGCCAGCAGCTCTAAGGGGCAGACCCCCTACGAGCAGTACTTC. As protein: CASSSKGQTPYEQYF.

The CDR3 region is CAISEGGGRTYEQYF. Written as DNA, the CDR3 is TGTGCCATCAGTGAGGGCGGGGGGCGGACCTACGAGCAGTACTTC. The chain joins TRBV10-3 to TRBJ2-7, with TRBD2 matching over 8 bases. The CDR3 extends over 15 amino acids. Germline V CDR1 and CDR2: ENHRY, SYGVKD. V shed 2 bases, J shed 2 bases, and the junction held 5 bases outside the gene matches.

V is TRBV6-6 and J is TRBJ2-1; 7 nucleotides match TRBD2. Germline loops: CDR1 MNHNY, CDR2 SVGAGI (reference sequence). The CDR3 is 16 residues long. Trimming took 2 bases from V and 9 from J; bases not matched to a gene: 13. In DNA, the CDR3 is TGTGCCAGCAGTTACCCGGGAGGCGTTTCTACGGGTGAGCAGTTCTTC. This translates into CASSYPGGVSTGEQFF.

This chain connects TRBV6-5 to TRBJ2-1; 7 positions match TRBD1. Germline loops: CDR1 MNHEY, CDR2 SVGAGI. After removal of 6 bases from V and 0 bases from J, the junction contained 5 bases not matched to a gene. This CDR3 contains 15 residues. The CDR3: CASRTGQSSYNEQFF. DNA for the CDR3: TGTGCCAGCAGAACGGGACAGAGCTCCTACAATGAGCAGTTCTTC.

This clone appeared a single time. The chain combines TRBV9 with TRBJ2-1; 11 bases match TRBD2. The CDR3 consists of 16 residues. Germline CDR1 reads SGDLS; CDR2 reads YYNGEE. Losses at the gene ends were 4 bases for V and 7 bases for J; bases not matched to a gene: 10. The chain's CDR3 is CASSFRSGGAGNEQFF. In nucleotides, the CDR3 is TGTGCCAGCAGCTTTCGTAGCGGGGGGGCCGGGAATGAGCAGTTCTTC.